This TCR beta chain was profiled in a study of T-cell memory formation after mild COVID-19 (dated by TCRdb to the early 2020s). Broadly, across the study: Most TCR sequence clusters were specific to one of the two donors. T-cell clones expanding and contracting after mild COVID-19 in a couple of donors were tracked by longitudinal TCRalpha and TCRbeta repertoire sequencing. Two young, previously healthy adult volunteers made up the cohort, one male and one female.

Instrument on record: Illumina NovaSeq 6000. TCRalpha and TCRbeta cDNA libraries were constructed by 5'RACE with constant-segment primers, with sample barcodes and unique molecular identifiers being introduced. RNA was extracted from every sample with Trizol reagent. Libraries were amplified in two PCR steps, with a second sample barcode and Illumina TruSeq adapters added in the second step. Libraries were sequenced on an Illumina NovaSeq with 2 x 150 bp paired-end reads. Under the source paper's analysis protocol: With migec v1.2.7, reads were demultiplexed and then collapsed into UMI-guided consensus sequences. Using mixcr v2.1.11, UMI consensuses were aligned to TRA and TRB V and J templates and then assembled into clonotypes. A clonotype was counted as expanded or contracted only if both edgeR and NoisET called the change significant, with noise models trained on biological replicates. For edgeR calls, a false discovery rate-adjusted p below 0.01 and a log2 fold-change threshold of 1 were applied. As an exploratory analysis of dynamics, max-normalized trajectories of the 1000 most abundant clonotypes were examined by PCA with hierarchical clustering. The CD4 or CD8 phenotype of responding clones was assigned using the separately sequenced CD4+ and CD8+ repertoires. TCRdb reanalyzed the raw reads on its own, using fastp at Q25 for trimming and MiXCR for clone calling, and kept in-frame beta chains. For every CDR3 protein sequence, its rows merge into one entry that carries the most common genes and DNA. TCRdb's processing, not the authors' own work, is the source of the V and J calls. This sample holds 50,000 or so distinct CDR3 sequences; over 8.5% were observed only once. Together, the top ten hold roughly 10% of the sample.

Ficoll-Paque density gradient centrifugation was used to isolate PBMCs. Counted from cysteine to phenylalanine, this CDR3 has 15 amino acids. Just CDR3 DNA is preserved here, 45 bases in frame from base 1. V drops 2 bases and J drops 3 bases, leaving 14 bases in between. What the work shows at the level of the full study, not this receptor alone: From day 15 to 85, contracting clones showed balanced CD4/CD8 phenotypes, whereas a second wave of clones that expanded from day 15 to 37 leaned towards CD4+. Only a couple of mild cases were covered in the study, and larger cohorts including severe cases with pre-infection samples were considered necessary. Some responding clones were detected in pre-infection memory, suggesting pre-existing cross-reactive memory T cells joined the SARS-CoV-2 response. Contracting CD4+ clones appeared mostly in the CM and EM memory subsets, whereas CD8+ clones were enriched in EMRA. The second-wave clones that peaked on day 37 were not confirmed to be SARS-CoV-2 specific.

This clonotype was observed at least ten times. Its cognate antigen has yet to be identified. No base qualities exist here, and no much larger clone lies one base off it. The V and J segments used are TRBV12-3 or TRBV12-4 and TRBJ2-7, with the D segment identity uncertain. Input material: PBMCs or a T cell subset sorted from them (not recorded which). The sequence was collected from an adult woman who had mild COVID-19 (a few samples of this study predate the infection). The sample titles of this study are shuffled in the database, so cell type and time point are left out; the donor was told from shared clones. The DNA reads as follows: TGTGCCAGCAGTTTACGGCCGGGTTCCCTCTACGAGCAGTACTTC. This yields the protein CASSLRPGSLYEQYF.